Following are 3 T cell receptor beta chains from one sample sequenced in a study of radiotherapy plus CTLA-4 blockade in lung cancer. Sequencing was performed with immunoSEQ multiplex PCR; in TCRdb, only in-frame clones are kept and a portion is missing. The repertoire has some 110,000 clones, about four fifths of them found once; the top ten carry about 3.5%. The specimen comprised peripheral blood, sampled from a patient treated with radiotherapy plus ipilimumab. The receptors originated from a human donor with non-small cell lung cancer that progressed on radiotherapy plus ipilimumab. Some clones in this sample may be carry-over from other donors' samples.

This clone showed up just once. The V gene is TRBV2, the J gene TRBJ2-1; weak D call: TRBD2 (6 bases). The CDR3 totals 16 residues. Trimming took 6 bases from V and 7 from J, leaving 22 bases between them. Per the germline V gene, CDR1 is SNHLY and CDR2 is FYNNEI. CDR3 nucleotide sequence: TGTGCCAGCAGCCCCCTGTGGGACTCCCTCGGAAATGAGCAGTTCTTC. Its translation: CASSPLWDSLGNEQFF.

This chain joins TRBV6-5 and TRBJ1-4; no clear D gene. Trimming shortened V by 6 bases and J by 8 bases, and 19 bases separated the two germline ends. The CDR3 consists of 15 residues. Germline V CDR1 and CDR2: MNHEY, SVGAGI. CDR3 amino acids: CASRLGLGEREKLFF. CDR3 in DNA: TGTGCCAGCAGACTTGGACTCGGGGAGCGAGAAAAACTGTTTTTT.

The chain carries TRBV7-3 and TRBJ2-1, with TRBD2 matching 10 bases. Germline CDR1 SGHTA, CDR2 FQGTGA. This CDR3 has 15 residues. J was trimmed by 8 bases and V by 5 bases; bases with no gene match: 9. CDR3 sequence reads: CASSVGLAEGDEQFF. DNA for the CDR3: TGTGCCAGCAGCGTAGGACTAGCGGAGGGGGATGAGCAGTTCTTC. Looking up the rest from reference TRBV7-3 and TRBJ2-1 gives the full variable domain: GAGVSQTPSNKVTEKGKYVELRCDPISGHTALYWYRQSLGQGPEFLIYFQGTGAADDSGLPNDRFFAVRPEGSVSTLKIQRTERGDSAVYLCASSVGLAEGDEQFFGPGTRLTVL.